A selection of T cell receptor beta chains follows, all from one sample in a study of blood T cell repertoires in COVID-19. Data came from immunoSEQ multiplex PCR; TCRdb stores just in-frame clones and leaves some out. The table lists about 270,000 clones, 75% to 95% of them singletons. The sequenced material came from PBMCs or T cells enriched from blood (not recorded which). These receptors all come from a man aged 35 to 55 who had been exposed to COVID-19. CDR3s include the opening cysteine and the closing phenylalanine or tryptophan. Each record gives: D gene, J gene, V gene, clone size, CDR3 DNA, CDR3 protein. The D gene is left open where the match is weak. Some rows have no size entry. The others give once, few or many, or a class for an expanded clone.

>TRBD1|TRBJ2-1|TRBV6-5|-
TGTGCCAGCAGTTACCAGACAGGGATTAGTGAGCAGTTCTTC
CASSYQTGISEQFF
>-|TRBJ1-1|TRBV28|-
TGTGCCAGCAGATCCTTCCCGGGTACTGAAGCTTTCTTT
CASRSFPGTEAFF
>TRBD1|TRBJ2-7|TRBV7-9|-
TGTGCCAGCAGCTTAGTACGCGGGACAGGTTTAGGTCACTACGAGCAGTACTTC
CASSLVRGTGLGHYEQYF
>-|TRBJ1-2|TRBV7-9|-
TGTGCCAGCAGCTTAAGATCGGGACAAATTGGCTACACCTTC
CASSLRSGQIGYTF
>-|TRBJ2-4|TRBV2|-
TGTGCCAGCAGTTTCGAGGGGGTTAGCCAAAACATTCAGTACTTC
CASSFEGVSQNIQYF
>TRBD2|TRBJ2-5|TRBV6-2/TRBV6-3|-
TGTGCCAGCAGTTCCTTCTCGCTAGCGGGAGGAGGAGAGACCCAGTACTTC
CASSSFSLAGGGETQYF
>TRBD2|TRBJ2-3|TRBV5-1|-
TGCGCCAGCAGCTCCTCCCCCGCGGGAGGAGGCACAGATACGCAGTATTTT
CASSSSPAGGGTDTQYF
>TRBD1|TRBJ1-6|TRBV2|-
TGTGCCAGCACTCCCGGGACAGGACCTAATTCACCCCTCCACTTT
CASTPGTGPNSPLHF
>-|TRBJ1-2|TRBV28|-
TGTGCCAGCAGTTTCGGAGGGCCACAATTGGGTGGCTACACCTTC
CASSFGGPQLGGYTF
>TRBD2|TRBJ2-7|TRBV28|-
TGTGCCAGCAGTTCCGGGACTAGCCGGTACGAGCAGTACTTC
CASSSGTSRYEQYF
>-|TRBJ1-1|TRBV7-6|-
TGTGCCAGCAGCTTGAGGGATAGGTACACTGAAGCTTTCTTT
CASSLRDRYTEAFF
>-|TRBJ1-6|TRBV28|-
TGTGCCAGCAGTTTACAACACCTGAATTCACCCCTCCACTTT
CASSLQHLNSPLHF
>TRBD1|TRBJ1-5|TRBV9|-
TGTGCCAGCAGCGCTGGACAGGGCTTGGGACAGCCCCAGCATTTT
CASSAGQGLGQPQHF
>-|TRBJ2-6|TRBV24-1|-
TGTGCCACCAGTGATCCTTATTTACAGGTCTCTGGGGCCAACGTCCTGACTTTC
CATSDPYLQVSGANVLTF
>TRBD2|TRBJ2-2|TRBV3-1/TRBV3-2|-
TGTGCCAGCAGCCAAGATAGGACTAGCGGGAGGGCCGCCGGGGAGCTGTTTTTT
CASSQDRTSGRAAGELFF
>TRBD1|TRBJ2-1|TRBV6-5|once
TGTGCCAGCAGGGACAGGGCAAACTACAATGAGCAGTTCTTC
CASRDRANYNEQFF
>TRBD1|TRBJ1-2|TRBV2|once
TGTGCCAGCAGTGAAGACACAGGGGTAGGGAAGAATGGCTACACCTTC
CASSEDTGVGKNGYTF
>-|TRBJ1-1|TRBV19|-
TGTGCCAGCAAGGTCGTTATCGGGGTTGTAGAAAACACTGAAGCTTTCTTT
CASKVVIGVVENTEAFF
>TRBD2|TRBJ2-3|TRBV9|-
TGTGCCAGCACCGACTTTAGCGGGAGCACAGATACGCAGTATTTT
CASTDFSGSTDTQYF
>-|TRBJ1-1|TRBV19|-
TGTGCCAGTAGTGTCGTCGGGATGCATGGAGCTTTCTTT
CASSVVGMHGAFF
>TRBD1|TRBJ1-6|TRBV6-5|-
TGTGCCAGCAGTACTGACAGGGGAAGAGTAGGAACCCTCCACTTT
CASSTDRGRVGTLHF
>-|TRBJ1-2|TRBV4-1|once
TGCGCCAGCAGCCAAAGCGGACAGAACTATGGCTACACCTTC
CASSQSGQNYGYTF
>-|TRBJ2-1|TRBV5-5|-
TGTGCCAGCAGCTTCGCACCGGTGGATGAGCAGTTCTTC
CASSFAPVDEQFF
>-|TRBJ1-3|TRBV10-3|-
TGTGCCATCAGTGAGGGACAGGGAAACACCATATATTTT
CAISEGQGNTIYF
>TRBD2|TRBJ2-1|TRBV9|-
TGTGCCAGCAGCGGGACTAGCGGGAGTCTGAGCTCCTACAATGAGCAGTTCTTC
CASSGTSGSLSSYNEQFF
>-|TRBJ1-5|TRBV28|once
TGTGCCAGCATCGGACTGTTCGGTCAGCCCCAGCATTTT
CASIGLFGQPQHF
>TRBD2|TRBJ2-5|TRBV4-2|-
TGTGCCAGCAGCCAAGATATCGGCGGGAGGGGGCAAGAGACCCAGTACTTC
CASSQDIGGRGQETQYF
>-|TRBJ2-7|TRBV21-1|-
TGTGCCAGCAGCAAAGACAATAGTGTCCCGGGACTAGGCCCCTACGAGCAGTACTTC
CASSKDNSVPGLGPYEQYF
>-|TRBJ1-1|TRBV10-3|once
TGTGCCACAGGACAGCTGAACACTGAAGCTTTCTTT
CATGQLNTEAFF
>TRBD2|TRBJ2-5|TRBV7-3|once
TGTGCCAGCAGCCCTCAGGGACTAGCGGGGGAGACCCAGTACTTC
CASSPQGLAGETQYF
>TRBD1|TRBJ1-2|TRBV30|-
TGTGCCTGGAGACAAGGGGGCGATGGCTACACCTTC
CAWRQGGDGYTF
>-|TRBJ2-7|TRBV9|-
TGTGCCAGCAGCGGACGGGAGAATACCTACGAGCAGTACTTC
CASSGRENTYEQYF
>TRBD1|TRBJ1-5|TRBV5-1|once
TGCGCCAGCAGCACAGGGGAAGGGGGCAATCAGCCCCAGCATTTT
CASSTGEGGNQPQHF
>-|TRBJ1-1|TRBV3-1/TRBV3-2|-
TGTGCCAGCAGCCAGGCTCGTGGCACTGAAGCTTTCTTT
CASSQARGTEAFF
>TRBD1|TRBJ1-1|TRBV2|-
TGTGCCAGCAGGGCAGGGACAGTCACTGAAGCTTTCTTT
CASRAGTVTEAFF
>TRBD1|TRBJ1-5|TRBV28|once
TGTGCCAGCAGTCTCGGACAGGGAGGGGGTCAGCCCCAGCATTTT
CASSLGQGGGQPQHF
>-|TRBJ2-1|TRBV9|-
TGTGCCAGCAGCGTAGTCGGGAACAATGAGCAGTTCTTC
CASSVVGNNEQFF
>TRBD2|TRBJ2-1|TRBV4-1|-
TGCGCCAGCAGCCCGCGGACTAGATCCAATGAGCAGTTCTTC
CASSPRTRSNEQFF
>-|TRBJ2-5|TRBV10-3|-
TGTGCCATCAGTGACAGTTTAAAAGAGACCCAGTACTTC
CAISDSLKETQYF
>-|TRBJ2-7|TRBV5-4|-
TGTGCCAGCAGCTTAATGGAGGGTGCAGACGAGCAGTACTTC
CASSLMEGADEQYF
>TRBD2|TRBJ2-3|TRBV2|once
TGTGCCAGCAGTGAAGGACTAGCGGGTCGGGACACAGATACGCAGTATTTT
CASSEGLAGRDTDTQYF
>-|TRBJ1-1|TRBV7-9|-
TGTGCCAGCAGCTTAGCGCTAGGAGACACTGAAGCTTTCTTT
CASSLALGDTEAFF
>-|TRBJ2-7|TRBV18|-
TGTGCCAGCTCACCAGGGGAGATTGCCTACGAGCAGTACTTC
CASSPGEIAYEQYF
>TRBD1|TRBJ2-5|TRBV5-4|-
TGTGCCAGCAGCTTGGGTGGGACAGGGGGCTTGGAGACCCAGTACTTC
CASSLGGTGGLETQYF
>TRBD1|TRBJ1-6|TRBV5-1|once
TGCGCCAGCAGCTCCACACCTTTGACAGGGGCCTATAATTCACCCCTCCACTTT
CASSSTPLTGAYNSPLHF
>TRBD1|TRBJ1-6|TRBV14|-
TGTGCCAGCAGCCAAGTAGACAGGGGGAGTTCACCCCTCCACTTT
CASSQVDRGSSPLHF
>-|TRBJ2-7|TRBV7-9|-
TGTGCCAGCAGCCAACGGTCCTACGAGCAGTACTTC
CASSQRSYEQYF
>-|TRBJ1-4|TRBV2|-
TGTGCCGGACAGAGCAGGGAGAGTGAAAAACTGTTTTTT
CAGQSRESEKLFF
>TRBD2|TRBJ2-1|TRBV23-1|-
TGCGCCAGCAGTCAATCCCCTCGGACTAGCGGGATTCGTGGCTCCTACAATGAGCAGTTCTTC
CASSQSPRTSGIRGSYNEQFF
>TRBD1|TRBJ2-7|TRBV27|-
TGTGCCAGCAGTCAGACGGGGACAGGGGTCGTAGGCGAGCAGTACTTC
CASSQTGTGVVGEQYF
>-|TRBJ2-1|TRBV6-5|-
TGTGCCAGCAGTATAGCAAGCTCCTACAATGAGCAGTTCTTC
CASSIASSYNEQFF
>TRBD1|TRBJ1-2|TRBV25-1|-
TGTGCCAGCAGTGACGCACGGGACAGGGGGGATAACTATGGCTACACCTTC
CASSDARDRGDNYGYTF
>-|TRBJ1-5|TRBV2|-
TGTGCCAGCAGTGACGGTCAGCCCCAGCATTTT
CASSDGQPQHF